The next 24 T cell receptor beta chains were all read from a single sample in a study of radiation and T cells in renal cell carcinoma. Only in-frame clones appear in the TCRdb table, and some are missing; sequencing was by immunoSEQ multiplex PCR. The sample holds about 78,000 clones, roughly nine tenths seen once. The time point denotes: blood 4 weeks post-SBRT, at nephrectomy. Treatment described: 15 Gy SBRT to primary tumor, nephrectomy 4 weeks later. The sequencing used blood, collected from a patient whose treatment included radiotherapy and nephrectomy. The receptor set was obtained from a woman between 65 and 79 years old with renal cell carcinoma.

The chain joins TRBV19 to TRBJ1-2, with D maybe TRBD1 (6 bases). Trimming pared 7 bases from V and 2 bases from J, leaving 20 bases between. The CDR3 covers 16 residues. Per the germline V gene, CDR1 is LNHDA and CDR2 is SQIVND (reference sequence). CDR3 sequence reads: CASTTGTGGVNYGYTF. The CDR3, as DNA: TGTGCCAGTACCACCGGGACCGGGGGCGTCAACTATGGCTACACCTTC. The complete variable domain, with remaining parts taken from reference TRBV19 and TRBJ1-2, reads DGGITQSPKYLFRKEGQNVTLSCEQNLNHDAMYWYRQDPGQGLRLIYYSQIVNDFQKGDIAEGYSVSREKKESFPLTVTSAQKNPTAFYLCASTTGTGGVNYGYTFGSGTRLTVV.

The genes are TRBV2 and TRBJ1-2; possibly TRBD1 for D (5 bases). V was trimmed by 2 bases and J by 3 bases, leaving 10 bases between them. CDR1 SNHLY and CDR2 FYNNEI come from the germline V gene. The CDR3 extends over 14 amino acids. The CDR3 nucleotides read TGTGCCAGCAGTGAAAAGGGGCTTGACTATGGCTACACCTTC. As protein: CASSEKGLDYGYTF.

The chain recombines TRBV18 with TRBJ1-6, with D maybe TRBD1 (5 bases). Germline values: CDR1 KGHSH, CDR2 LQKENI. This CDR3 region has 13 residues. Trimming left V 1 base short and J 7 bases short, with 5 bases between. In DNA, the CDR3 is TGTGCCAGCTCACCACGGGGGAATTCACCCCTCCACTTT. It translates to CASSPRGNSPLHF. Full variable domain (missing parts from reference TRBV18 and TRBJ1-6): NAGVMQNPRHLVRRRGQEARLRCSPMKGHSHVYWYRQLPEEGLKFMVYLQKENIIDESGMPKERFSAEFPKEGPSILRIQQVVRGDSAAYFCASSPRGNSPLHFGNGTRLTVT.

V gene TRBV19 combines with J gene TRBJ2-7, with 7 bases identical to TRBD2. The V and J ends lost 2 bases and 0 bases, in that order; junction bases with no gene match: 4. The CDR3 length is 15 residues. Germline V gene sequence: CDR1 LNHDA, CDR2 SQIVND (reference sequence). The CDR3 sequence: CASSIRAGDSYEQYF. Written as DNA, the CDR3 is TGTGCCAGTAGTATAAGGGCGGGGGACTCCTACGAGCAGTACTTC.

The chain recombines TRBV28 with TRBJ2-2; 9 positions match TRBD2. Losses at the gene ends were 8 bases for V and 4 bases for J; bases not matched to a gene: 5. The CDR3 is 14 amino acids. Germline V gene sequence: CDR1 MDHEN, CDR2 SYDVKM. The chain's CDR3 is CASLGLAITGELFF. The CDR3 region has the DNA TGTGCCAGCCTTGGACTAGCGATCACCGGGGAGCTGTTTTTT. Full variable domain (missing parts from reference TRBV28 and TRBJ2-2): DVKVTQSSRYLVKRTGEKVFLECVQDMDHENMFWYRQDPGLGLRLIYFSYDVKMKEKGDIPEGYSVSREKKERFSLILESASTNQTSMYLCASLGLAITGELFFGEGSRLTVL.

The chain uses TRBV6-1 and TRBJ1-2; TRBD1 agrees at 9 bases. Germline CDR1 reads MNHNS; CDR2 reads SASEGT. The V and J ends lost 2 bases and 5 bases, in that order; junction bases with no gene match: 9. The CDR3 extends over 16 amino acids. The CDR3 DNA follows: TGTGCCAGCAGTGAAAATAGGACAGGGGTAGGGTATGGCTACACCTTC. It codes for CASSENRTGVGYGYTF.

The chain is built from TRBV6-5 and TRBJ1-4; TRBD1 agrees at 7 bases. The germline V gene encodes CDR1 MNHEY and CDR2 SVGAGI. The CDR3 spans 16 residues. After removal of 2 bases from V and 3 bases from J, the junction contained 6 bases not matched to a gene. The CDR3 is CASSYGQVEANEKLFF. CDR3 in DNA: TGTGCCAGCAGTTACGGACAGGTTGAGGCTAATGAAAAACTGTTTTTT.

This chain uses TRBV4-1 with TRBJ1-5, with D hard to call. CDR3 length equals 14 residues. The V gene lost 1 base and the J gene lost 1 base, with 5 bases spanning the gap. Germline-derived CDR1 and CDR2 are MGHRA and YSYEKL. CDR3 loop: CASSQALSNQPQHF. As DNA, the CDR3 is TGCGCCAGCAGCCAAGCGCTGAGCAATCAGCCCCAGCATTTT.

This clone has just one count. The genes are TRBV5-1 and TRBJ1-2; no clear D. V was clipped by 2 bases and J by 2 bases, with 7 bases between them. Germline V gene lookup returns CDR1 SGHRS and CDR2 YFSETQ. CDR3 size: 13 residues. As DNA, the CDR3 is TGCGCCAGCAGCTTAGTTCAGAACTATGGCTACACCTTC. Its translation: CASSLVQNYGYTF.

Here the CDR3 DNA reads TGTGCCAGCTCGTTTGCGGGGGCAGATACGCAGTATTTT. This gives the protein CASSFAGADTQYF. The chain has TRBV18 and TRBJ2-3; TRBD2 agrees at 7 bases. Germline values: CDR1 KGHSH, CDR2 LQKENI. This CDR3 has 13 residues. Unmatched junction bases numbered 4, after V lost 6 bases and J lost 4 bases.

This chain uses TRBV19 with TRBJ2-3, with TRBD1 matching 10 bases. V shed 9 bases and J 4 bases; nucleotides not matched to a gene: 10. Germline CDR1 is LNHDA and CDR2 is SQIVND (reference sequence). This CDR3 region has 15 residues. The CDR3 DNA reads TGTGCCAGCGCCGGGACAGGGGCCCGGGCAGATACGCAGTATTTT. Translated, it gives CASAGTGARADTQYF.

The V gene is TRBV7-8, the J gene TRBJ1-1; 9 bases line up with TRBD1. Germline-derived CDR1 and CDR2 are SGHVS and FQNEAQ. V trimming: 5 bases; J trimming: 4 bases; junction bases outside the gene matches: 11. The CDR3 is made up of 16 amino acids. DNA for the CDR3: TGTGCCAGCAGCGCTTTTGGGACAGGGAAGGGCACTGAAGCTTTCTTT. Protein: CASSAFGTGKGTEAFF. Complete variable domain (other parts from reference TRBV7-8 and TRBJ1-1): GAGVSQSPRYKVAKRGQDVALRCDPISGHVSLFWYQQALGQGPEFLTYFQNEAQLDKSGLPSDRFFAERPEGSVSTLKIQRTQQEDSAVYLCASSAFGTGKGTEAFFGQGTRLTVV.

This chain uses TRBV14 with TRBJ2-5; maybe TRBD1 (5 bases). Near its end, the DNA agrees better with TRBJ2-7, so the J call may be wrong. The CDR3 is 15 amino acids. Germline loops: CDR1 SGHDN, CDR2 FVKESK. CDR3 sequence reads: CASSQVRGRVNEQYF. The CDR3 bases are TGTGCCAGCAGCCAAGTTCGCGGCAGGGTGAACGAGCAGTACTTC.

The rearrangement uses TRBV7-2 and TRBJ1-6; 7 positions match TRBD1. Germline lookup yields CDR1 SGHTA and CDR2 FQGNSA. The CDR3 runs 16 residues. V was clipped by 3 bases and J by 1 base; unmatched bases: 3. In DNA, the CDR3 is TGTGCCAGCAGCTTTGGACAGGCGTCCTATAATTCACCCCTCCACTTT. Amino acids: CASSFGQASYNSPLHF. The whole variable domain, remainder taken from reference TRBV7-2 and TRBJ1-6, is GAGVSQSPSNKVTEKGKDVELRCDPISGHTALYWYRQSLGQGLEFLIYFQGNSAPDKSGLPSDRFSAERTGGSVSTLTIQRTQQEDSAVYLCASSFGQASYNSPLHFGNGTRLTVT.

V is TRBV23-1 and J is TRBJ1-2; D call uncertain. TRBV23-1 is flagged as an ORF with uncertain function. This CDR3 comprises 13 residues. V was pared by 0 bases and J by 6 bases, with 8 bases between. The CDR3 protein is CASSQSPGNGYTF. CDR3 DNA: TGCGCCAGCAGTCAATCGCCAGGAAATGGCTACACCTTC.

A note on this clone: A junction boundary mismatches the germline segment, possibly from a read error. The V and J genes are TRBV7-7 and TRBJ2-7; D could derive from TRBD1 or TRBD2 (5 bases each). The CDR3 covers 15 residues. Germline lookup yields CDR1 SSHAT and CDR2 FNYEAQ (reference sequence). The CDR3, as DNA: TGTGCTAGCAGCCCGGGGCACTCGTGTTCTTACGAGCAGTACTTC. Protein: CASSPGHSCSYEQYF.

The chain joins TRBV25-1 to TRBJ2-2; D may correspond to TRBD1 or TRBD2 (5 bases each). The CDR3 loop spans 16 amino acids. The germline V gene has CDR1 MGHDK and CDR2 SYGVNS. V was cut by 2 bases and J by 7 bases, with 17 bases left in between. As DNA, the CDR3 is TGTGCCAGCAGTGAAGAGAGGGTCAGGACAAACGGGGAGCTGTTTTTT. Amino acid sequence: CASSEERVRTNGELFF.

V is TRBV5-1 and J is TRBJ1-2, with TRBD1 as a possible D gene (6 bases). Germline assignment: CDR1 SGHRS and CDR2 YFSETQ. This CDR3 contains 14 residues. V lost 3 bases and J lost 0, with 9 bases in between. CDR3 DNA: TGCGCCAGCAGCTCACAGGGATCTAACTATGGCTACACCTTC. Residues: CASSSQGSNYGYTF. Combining the CDR3 with reference TRBV5-1 and TRBJ1-2 gives the whole variable domain KAGVTQTPRYLIKTRGQQVTLSCSPISGHRSVSWYQQTPGQGLQFLFEYFSETQRNKGNFPGRFSGRQFSNSRSEMNVSTLELGDSALYLCASSSQGSNYGYTFGSGTRLTVV.

J is TRBJ2-7 and V is TRBV30; no definite D call. Germline loops: CDR1 GTSNPN, CDR2 SVGIG (reference sequence). V lost 0 bases, J lost 0 bases, and 3 bases lay in between. This CDR3 comprises 12 residues. CDR3 sequence reads: CAWSVRSYEQYF. CDR3 nucleotide sequence: TGTGCCTGGAGTGTACGCTCCTACGAGCAGTACTTC.

This clone came up once. The genes are TRBV4-2 and TRBJ2-2, with D unclear. CDR1 is LGHNA and CDR2 is YNFKEQ in the germline V gene. V lost 4 bases and J lost 8, with 14 bases in between. The CDR3 length is 14 residues. CDR3 sequence: CASSRTPSWGELFF. CDR3 DNA: TGTGCCAGCAGCCGAACTCCCAGTTGGGGGGAGCTGTTTTTT.

This chain links TRBV7-9 with TRBJ2-7; D is undetermined. Trimming took off 2 bases at V and 3 bases at J, with 5 bases between the two ends. This CDR3 region has 12 residues. Germline loops: CDR1 SEHNR, CDR2 FQNEAQ (reference sequence). The CDR3 DNA reads as TGTGCCAGCAGCTTAAGACTCTACGAGCAGTACTTC. This translates into CASSLRLYEQYF.

J is TRBJ2-1 and V is TRBV7-3; 9 positions agree with TRBD1. This CDR3 is built from 13 residues. Germline lookup yields CDR1 SGHTA and CDR2 FQGTGA. With 4 bases clipped from V and 8 bases from J, the junction kept 3 bases outside the gene matches. CDR3 in DNA: TGTGCCAGCAGCTATTGGACAGGGGATGAGCAGTTCTTC. It encodes CASSYWTGDEQFF.

V usage is TRBV25-1 and J usage is TRBJ2-3; 9 bases line up with TRBD1. CDR3 length equals 16 residues. Germline CDR1 and CDR2: MGHDK and SYGVNS. V gave up 1 base and J gave up 7 bases; unmatched junction bases: 9. CDR3 amino acids: CASSESWNRGLNTQYF. DNA of the CDR3: TGTGCCAGCAGTGAATCCTGGAACAGGGGGCTTAATACGCAGTATTTT.

The genes are TRBV19 and TRBJ2-7; perhaps TRBD2 as D (5 bases). From germline, CDR1 is LNHDA and CDR2 SQIVND (reference sequence). Trimming shortened V by 3 bases and J by 2 bases, and 11 bases separated the two germline ends. This CDR3 is built from 14 residues. The CDR3 reads CASSMGAGPYEQYF. The CDR3 DNA sequence: TGTGCCAGTAGTATGGGAGCAGGACCCTACGAGCAGTACTTC.